Below, 28 T cell receptor beta chains from the same sample are listed, as sequenced in a study of cytomegalovirus exposure and HLA in healthy donors (dated by TCRdb to about 2017). The library was made by the immunoSEQ multiplex PCR assay. For the multiplex PCR, a mixture combining 60 forward primers for TCR Vbeta segments and 13 reverse primers for TCR Jbeta segments was used. The table was pulled from immuneACCESS by TCRdb, which kept in-frame rearrangements only. Such tables lose some clones; where checked, under half of the loss comes from unresolved V genes, and the rest has no known cause. In this sample the table shows 100,000 to 150,000 clones, over 70% of which occur a single time. The top ten clonotypes cover over 2.5% of the sample. What was sequenced was PBMCs. Source of these receptors: a woman aged 50 to 60 in good health and CMV-seronegative.

The V gene is TRBV5-6, the J gene TRBJ1-5; no clear D gene. Germline V lookup: CDR1 SGHDT, CDR2 YYEEEE. This CDR3 is 13 amino acids long. The ends were cut back, 0 bases at V and 9 bases at J, with 10 bases in the middle. CDR3 nucleotide sequence: TGTGCCAGCAGCTTGGGGGTTACGGGGCCCCAGCATTTT. Translating it yields CASSLGVTGPQHF.

V gene TRBV2 combines with J gene TRBJ2-5; no reliable D call. Germline V gives CDR1 SNHLY, CDR2 FYNNEI. Trimming shortened V by 5 bases and J by 1 base, and 11 bases separated the two germline ends. The CDR3 length is 14 residues. The CDR3 protein is CASSPTEFQETQYF. The CDR3 DNA reads TGTGCCAGCAGTCCGACTGAATTCCAAGAGACCCAGTACTTC.

The V call is TRBV9, the J call TRBJ1-5; the D gene is possibly TRBD1 (6 bases). V gave up 5 bases and J gave up 7 bases, with 16 bases separating them. Germline lookup yields CDR1 SGDLS and CDR2 YYNGEE. The CDR3 contains 14 residues. As DNA, the CDR3 is TGTGCCAGCAGTGCACAGGGTGGCCGGCAGCCCCAGCATTTT. Its translation: CASSAQGGRQPQHF.

This chain uses TRBV6-5 with TRBJ1-5; 8 nucleotides match TRBD1. Losses at the gene ends were 2 bases for V and 7 bases for J; bases not matched to a gene: 4. CDR1 and CDR2 from the germline V gene are MNHEY and SVGAGI. The length of the CDR3 is 14 residues. CDR3 loop: CASSYGQGSQPQHF. CDR3 sequence (DNA): TGTGCCAGCAGTTACGGACAGGGTAGCCAGCCCCAGCATTTT.

The count of this clone is one. The chain employs TRBV28 and TRBJ1-6; 7 positions agree with TRBD1. The junction had 4 bases not matched to a gene; V was cut back by 2 bases and J by 6 bases. The CDR3 spans 15 residues. Germline V gene lookup returns CDR1 MDHEN and CDR2 SYDVKM. Here the CDR3 reads CASSLGGQLNSPLHF. DNA for the CDR3: TGTGCCAGCAGTTTAGGGGGACAGCTTAATTCACCCCTCCACTTT.

The J gene is TRBJ1-4, the V gene TRBV28; maybe TRBD1 (6 bases). There are 15 residues in the CDR3. CDR1 and CDR2 (germline): MDHEN, SYDVKM. The V gene lost 9 bases and the J gene lost 3 bases, with 17 bases spanning the gap. The CDR3 DNA follows: TGTGCCAGTGGGTCCCCAGGGGTTGCTAATGAAAAACTGTTTTTT. Translated: CASGSPGVANEKLFF.

V and J are TRBV19 and TRBJ1-2; 7 positions match TRBD1. This CDR3 has 13 amino acids. In germline, CDR1 is LNHDA, CDR2 SQIVND (reference sequence). J gave up 4 bases and V 9 bases, and 8 bases lay outside the gene matches. The CDR3 protein is CASKATGIYGYTF. The CDR3 DNA is TGTGCCAGCAAGGCGACAGGGATCTATGGCTACACCTTC.

The chain links TRBV9 to TRBJ2-7; tentative D call: TRBD2 (6 bases). Per the germline V gene, CDR1 is SGDLS and CDR2 is YYNGEE. The CDR3 sequence is 14 residues long. Trimming removed 1 base at V and 7 bases at J, with 15 bases between. Here the CDR3 reads CASSVYSAGGEQYF. The CDR3 DNA reads TGTGCCAGCAGCGTATACAGCGCTGGAGGGGAGCAGTACTTC.

This clone showed up just a few times. The chain combines TRBV18 with TRBJ2-7, with D perhaps TRBD1 (7 bases). In germline, CDR1 is KGHSH, CDR2 LQKENI. This CDR3 is built from 14 residues. Between the trimmed V and J ends, which lost 6 bases and 5 bases, there was a span of 17 bases. The chain's CDR3 is CASSRGTAVDEQYF. CDR3 nucleotide sequence: TGTGCCAGCTCGCGCGGGACAGCCGTCGACGAGCAGTACTTC.

The chain links TRBV6-4 to TRBJ2-1; TRBD1 matches at 8 bases. With V trimmed by 2 bases and J by 7 bases, 7 bases remained unmatched. The germline CDR1 and CDR2 sequences are MRHNA and SNTAGT. This CDR3 is 15 amino acids long. CDR3 nucleotide sequence: TGTGCCAGCAGTGACACAGGACAGGGAGAGAATGAGCAGTTCTTC. It codes for CASSDTGQGENEQFF.

The rearrangement uses TRBV29-1 and TRBJ1-1; the D gene is possibly TRBD1 (6 bases). Trimming stripped 2 bases from V and 4 bases from J, with 14 bases between. Germline-derived CDR1 and CDR2 are SQVTM and ANQGSEA. This CDR3 spans 14 amino acids. The CDR3, as DNA: TGCAGCGTTGAAACAGGGTATGTTCGCACTGAAGCTTTCTTT. Its translation: CSVETGYVRTEAFF.

The V gene is TRBV18, the J gene TRBJ1-6, with a weak D call TRBD1 (6 bases). CDR1 is KGHSH and CDR2 is LQKENI in the germline V gene. The V and J ends lost 2 bases and 8 bases respectively, with 7 bases between them. The CDR3 covers 13 residues. The CDR3 spells CASSPGGDSPLHF. The CDR3 DNA reads TGTGCCAGCTCACCAGGGGGCGATTCACCCCTCCACTTT.

J is TRBJ1-1 and V is TRBV19, with a weak D call TRBD1 (5 bases). The CDR3 contains 15 residues. Trimming pared 4 bases from V and 4 bases from J, leaving 16 bases between. Germline CDR1 is LNHDA and CDR2 is SQIVND (reference sequence). The CDR3, as DNA: TGTGCCAGTAGTAGGTCCTCAGGGATGGCCACTGAAGCTTTCTTT. This translates into CASSRSSGMATEAFF.

The chain has TRBV13 and TRBJ2-1, with TRBD2 matching 11 bases. The V segment lost 2 bases and the J segment 6 bases; nucleotides outside the gene matches: 9. Germline-derived CDR1 and CDR2 are PRHDT and FYEKMQ (reference sequence). There are 17 residues in the CDR3. The CDR3 sequence is CASSLFIELAGVNEQFF. In DNA, the CDR3 is TGTGCCAGCAGCTTATTCATTGAACTAGCGGGAGTCAATGAGCAGTTCTTC. Full variable domain (rest looked up from reference TRBV13 and TRBJ2-1): AAGVIQSPRHLIKEKRETATLKCYPIPRHDTVYWYQQGPGQDPQFLISFYEKMQSDKGSIPDRFSAQQFSDYHSELNMSSLELGDSALYFCASSLFIELAGVNEQFFGPGTRLTVL.

The chain is built from TRBV4-3 and TRBJ1-5; 7 nucleotides agree with TRBD1. Germline V CDR1 and CDR2: LGHNA, YSLEER. CDR3 length: 16 residues. Trimming removed 1 base from V and 6 bases from J; junction bases left unmatched: 9. CDR3 DNA: TGCGCCAGCAGCCAAGGGCGGGAGGGGGCAGGTCAGCCCCAGCATTTT. It specifies CASSQGREGAGQPQHF.

The gene calls are TRBV5-4 and TRBJ2-5; TRBD1 agrees at 7 bases. The V segment lost 0 bases and the J segment 5 bases; nucleotides outside the gene matches: 4. The CDR3 loop spans 14 amino acids. CDR1 is SGHNT and CDR2 is YYREEE in the germline V gene (reference sequence). The CDR3 DNA reads TGTGCCAGCAGCTTGGGACAGGGCTGGGAGACCCAGTACTTC. It specifies CASSLGQGWETQYF.

The chain recombines TRBV18 with TRBJ1-5, with 9 nucleotides matching TRBD1. Per the germline V gene, CDR1 is KGHSH and CDR2 is LQKENI. J gave up 1 base and V 2 bases, and 0 bases lay outside the gene matches. There are 15 residues in the CDR3. Here the CDR3 DNA reads TGTGCCAGCTCACCAGGGACAGGGAGCAATCAGCCCCAGCATTTT. Amino acids: CASSPGTGSNQPQHF.

This clone was picked up a small number of times. The chain's CDR3 is CASSPGLPGLAYNEQFF. In DNA, the CDR3 is TGTGCCAGCTCACCCGGTCTTCCGGGACTGGCATACAATGAGCAGTTCTTC. This chain connects TRBV18 to TRBJ2-1, with D perhaps TRBD2 (6 bases). CDR1 and CDR2 from the germline V gene are KGHSH and LQKENI. The germline V and J ends were trimmed by 3 bases and 4 bases, with 19 bases remaining between them. The CDR3 runs 17 residues.

This chain joins TRBV27 and TRBJ2-1, with D tentatively TRBD2 (6 bases). Germline loops: CDR1 MNHEY, CDR2 SMNVEV (reference sequence). V shed 0 bases and J shed 15 bases, with 15 bases lying between them. The CDR3 runs to 13 residues. This CDR3 reads CASSLSGSGPPFF. The CDR3 DNA reads TGTGCCAGCAGTTTATCGGGTAGCGGACCCCCGTTCTTC.

This clone showed up just a few times. The V call is TRBV28, the J call TRBJ2-7; D gene unclear. Germline V lookup: CDR1 MDHEN, CDR2 SYDVKM. The CDR3 consists of 11 residues. Trimming pared 2 bases from V and 6 bases from J, leaving 5 bases between. The CDR3 reads CASSLGSEQYF. In nucleotides, the CDR3 is TGTGCCAGCAGTTTAGGCAGCGAGCAGTACTTC.

The chain uses TRBV7-3 and TRBJ1-6; 9 nucleotides line up with TRBD1. The CDR3 is made up of 13 amino acids. After removal of 8 bases from V and 7 bases from J, the junction contained 3 bases not matched to a gene. Germline values: CDR1 SGHTA, CDR2 FQGTGA. The CDR3 sequence is CASGQGQNSPLHF. CDR3 DNA sequence: TGTGCCAGCGGACAGGGGCAGAATTCACCCCTCCACTTT.

V gene TRBV28 combines with J gene TRBJ2-1; maybe TRBD2 (6 bases). Trimming removed 2 bases at V and 4 bases at J, with 12 bases between. The CDR3 loop spans 15 amino acids. Germline V gene data show CDR1 as MDHEN and CDR2 as SYDVKM. In DNA form, the CDR3 reads TGTGCCAGCAGTTTAGGCGGGATTCTTTACAATGAGCAGTTCTTC. Amino acids: CASSLGGILYNEQFF.

This clone was detected a few times. CDR3 protein: CASSAGLAGAVADTQYF. The CDR3 DNA reads TGTGCCAGCAGCGCGGGACTAGCGGGAGCAGTGGCAGATACGCAGTATTTT. V gene TRBV5-6 combines with J gene TRBJ2-3; the match to TRBD2 covers 14 bases. V gave up 4 bases and J gave up 4 bases; unmatched junction bases: 8. The germline V gene has CDR1 SGHDT and CDR2 YYEEEE. CDR3 length: 17 amino acids.

V gene TRBV28 combines with J gene TRBJ1-4, with D unresolved. This CDR3 region has 14 residues. Germline CDR1 reads MDHEN; CDR2 reads SYDVKM. V was trimmed by 3 bases and J by 4 bases, leaving 9 bases between them. In nucleotides, the CDR3 is TGTGCCAGCAGTTTCTCGCAGGTTAATGAAAAACTGTTTTTT. Amino acids: CASSFSQVNEKLFF. The variable domain in full, completed from reference TRBV28 and TRBJ1-4, reads DVKVTQSSRYLVKRTGEKVFLECVQDMDHENMFWYRQDPGLGLRLIYFSYDVKMKEKGDIPEGYSVSREKKERFSLILESASTNQTSMYLCASSFSQVNEKLFFGSGTQLSVL.

V gene TRBV10-3 combines with J gene TRBJ2-5; D unclear. V dropped 0 bases and J dropped 2 bases, with 7 bases sitting between them. CDR3 size: 14 residues. Germline V lookup: CDR1 ENHRY, CDR2 SYGVKD. The CDR3 region has the DNA TGTGCCATCAGTGAGTCGAGAGGTCAAGAGACCCAGTACTTC. This translates into CAISESRGQETQYF.

V usage is TRBV2 and J usage is TRBJ1-5; no definite D call. This CDR3 spans 12 amino acids. Trimming removed 8 bases at V and 5 bases at J, with 10 bases between. CDR1 and CDR2 from the germline V gene are SNHLY and FYNNEI. The CDR3 coding sequence is TGTGCCAGCTGGTCCCCGGATCAGCCCCAGCATTTT. The encoded protein is CASWSPDQPQHF.

The chain employs TRBV29-1 and TRBJ1-2; D unresolved. The germline gives CDR1 SQVTM, CDR2 ANQGSEA. V gave up 3 bases and J gave up 8 bases, with 4 bases separating them. The CDR3 is 9 residues long. The CDR3 loop is CSVDGGYTF. The CDR3, as DNA: TGCAGCGTTGATGGCGGCTACACCTTC.

In DNA form, the CDR3 reads TGTGCCAGCAGTTACCCGCGGGAGGTGGCTGAGCAGTTCTTC. Amino acids: CASSYPREVAEQFF. V is TRBV6-5 and J is TRBJ2-1; 8 bases are shared with TRBD2. This CDR3 region has 14 residues. Germline CDR1 is MNHEY and CDR2 is SVGAGI. Germline trimming cut 2 bases from V and 9 bases from J; bases unmatched to any gene: 6.